The source of this TCR beta chain is a study of T cells in Graves' hyperthyroidism and ophthalmopathy. The CDR3 regions of TCR beta were amplified from RNA transcripts. The primer set for the first-round RT-PCR of the TCR CDR3 was HTBI. TCRdb ran MiXCR on the multiplex PCR reads and lists one entry per CDR3 protein. There are fewer than 550,000 distinct CDR3 sequences in the sample; around a quarter occur only once, and over 9% lies in the top ten. Between the trimmed V and J ends, which lost 4 bases and 2 bases, there was a span of 21 bases. The CDR3 is 18 residues long. Germline values: CDR1 MDHEN, CDR2 SYDVKM.

The chain combines TRBV28 with TRBJ1-5; D may be TRBD1 (6 bases). The specimen sequenced was blood. The source is a woman in her twenties or thirties with Graves' ophthalmopathy. This CDR3 reads CASSSHRTGRQGNQPQHF. CDR3 bases: TGTGCCAGCAGTTCACATCGAACAGGGCGTCAGGGCAATCAGCCCCAGCATTTT.